This T cell receptor beta chain was recovered during a study of blood T cell repertoires in COVID-19. Study details: Researchers got acute and convalescent COVID-19 samples from the United States, Italy and Spain. PBMCs, B-cell-depleted T cells, or T cells provided the cDNA or gDNA that made up the material.

Clinical history as reported by participants underpinned cohort assignment. In the study's own analysis: Amplification with reference gene primers provided the estimates of nucleated cell counts. The data were produced by immunoSEQ multiplex PCR, yet TCRdb's version contains in-frame clones alone and is incomplete. Clone size and V and J calls were adopted from that table, with D and trimming inferred from the DNA. The repertoire consists of over 350,000 clones, with roughly nine tenths occurring once and the leading ten covering about 0.86%. V lost 1 base, J lost 7 bases, and 6 bases stayed unmatched. CDR3 size: 15 residues. Looked up from germline, CDR1 is SGHDT and CDR2 is YYEEEE.

What was sequenced was PBMCs or T cells enriched from blood (not recorded which). The V and J genes are TRBV5-6 and TRBJ1-4, with TRBD1 matching over 8 bases. This TCR was sampled from a woman in her forties who had been exposed to COVID-19. CDR3 coding DNA: TGTGCCAGCAGCTTGATACAGGGGGTTGGTGAAAAACTGTTTTTT. Translated: CASSLIQGVGEKLFF.